This entry is about one T cell receptor beta chain. CDR3 length equals 16 residues. J was trimmed by 0 bases and V by 7 bases; bases with no gene match: 7. Germline lookup yields CDR1 SGHVS and CDR2 FQNEAQ. This sample was taken from a study of blood T cells in healthy people across ages. The use of a sample-barcoded 5' primer and a J-beta primer mix characterized a second PCR of about 7 to 12 cycles. TCRdb re-analysed the 5' RACE reads in MiXCR, keeping a single row per CDR3 protein. Among 650,000 to 950,000 distinct CDR3 sequences, under 55% were seen once, and the ten largest hold around 18%. The material sequenced was blood. The chain couples TRBV7-8 to TRBJ2-5; the match to TRBD2 covers 11 bases. The clonotype originates from a man aged 55 to 69 in good health. The CDR3 sequence: CASTPTSGTYQETQYF. For the CDR3, the DNA is TGTGCCAGCACCCCGACTAGCGGGACGTACCAAGAGACCCAGTACTTC.